Below, 19 T cell receptor beta chains from the same sample are listed, as sequenced in a study of shared clonotypes between healthy human individuals. TCRdb's copy holds only in-frame clones and misses some; the assay was immunoSEQ multiplex PCR. Seen here are around 700,000 clones, around 90% observed once, and the top ten hold approximately 24%. The naive CD8 subset, CD45RO-negative cells positively selected for CCR7, excluded terminally differentiated effector memory CD45RA+ cells. The source material was naive CD8+ T cells sorted from blood. The origin of the receptors is a man under 40 in good health.

The genes are TRBV5-6 and TRBJ2-1; 12 bases align to TRBD2. CDR3 length equals 16 residues. Germline-derived CDR1 and CDR2 are SGHDT and YYEEEE. V shed 2 bases and J 3 bases; nucleotides not matched to a gene: 3. CDR3 DNA: TGTGCCAGCAGCTTCTGGACTAGCGGGGACTACAATGAGCAGTTCTTC. It translates to CASSFWTSGDYNEQFF.

This clone came up a few times. The V gene is TRBV5-1, the J gene TRBJ1-2; weak D call: TRBD1 (5 bases). Germline values: CDR1 SGHRS, CDR2 YFSETQ. The CDR3 runs to 13 residues. V lost 3 bases, J lost 7 bases, and 13 bases lay in between. In DNA, the CDR3 is TGCGCCAGCAGCTCGCGGTCCCAGGGTGGCTACACCTTC. As protein: CASSSRSQGGYTF.

The chain recombines TRBV6-6 with TRBJ1-5; D unresolved. The CDR3 extends over 15 amino acids. Germline lookup yields CDR1 MNHNY and CDR2 SVGAGI (reference sequence). The germline V and J ends were trimmed by 0 bases and 2 bases, with 8 bases remaining between them. CDR3 sequence: CASSYSKDGNQPQHF. CDR3 DNA sequence: TGTGCCAGCAGTTACTCGAAGGATGGCAATCAGCCCCAGCATTTT.

CDR3 bases: TGCGCCAGCAGCCAAGATGGTAGGGGTGGAGAGACCCAGTACTTC. Translating gives CASSQDGRGGETQYF. The gene calls are TRBV4-3 and TRBJ2-5; possible D gene TRBD1, 5 bases. CDR1 is LGHNA, CDR2 YSLEER, per germline. This CDR3 region has 15 residues. V lost 0 bases and J lost 4, with 12 bases in between.

The chain carries TRBV28 and TRBJ1-5, with 12 bases matching TRBD1. With V trimmed by 5 bases and J by 8 bases, 13 bases remained unmatched. This CDR3 is 17 amino acids long. Germline values: CDR1 MDHEN, CDR2 SYDVKM. The chain's CDR3 is CASSKPPGTGGEEPQHF. The CDR3 coding sequence is TGTGCCAGCAGTAAACCTCCCGGGACAGGGGGCGAGGAGCCCCAGCATTTT.

The chain combines TRBV28 with TRBJ1-3; 7 bases are a match to TRBD1. After removal of 6 bases from V and 5 bases from J, the junction contained 10 bases not matched to a gene. Germline CDR1 reads MDHEN; CDR2 reads SYDVKM. This CDR3 contains 15 residues. As DNA, the CDR3 is TGTGCCAGCAGACTGGGACAGACCATCAGAAACACCATATATTTT. Amino acids: CASRLGQTIRNTIYF. The full variable domain, rest sourced from reference TRBV28 and TRBJ1-3, is DVKVTQSSRYLVKRTGEKVFLECVQDMDHENMFWYRQDPGLGLRLIYFSYDVKMKEKGDIPEGYSVSREKKERFSLILESASTNQTSMYLCASRLGQTIRNTIYFGEGSWLTVV.

The chain carries TRBV27 and TRBJ2-3; TRBD1 might be the D (7 bases). Germline-derived CDR1 and CDR2 are MNHEY and SMNVEV (reference sequence). V gave up 8 bases and J gave up 4 bases, with 13 bases separating them. CDR3 length: 13 residues. The CDR3 DNA reads as TGTGCCAGCTCTCAGGGGGGCGCAGATACGCAGTATTTT. Protein product: CASSQGGADTQYF.

V and J are TRBV7-6 and TRBJ1-1; D unresolved. The CDR3 runs 17 residues. Trimming removed 0 bases from V and 3 bases from J, with 17 bases in between. The germline CDR1 and CDR2 sequences are SGHVS and FNYEAQ. The DNA of the CDR3 is TGTGCCAGCAGCTTAGCAGGACGGTCCGTATTGGACACTGAAGCTTTCTTT. Translated, it gives CASSLAGRSVLDTEAFF.

The V and J genes are TRBV7-9 and TRBJ2-7; TRBD1 agrees at 8 bases. Germline V gene data show CDR1 as SEHNR and CDR2 as FQNEAQ (reference sequence). The CDR3 contains 15 residues. Trimming cost V 2 bases and J 6 bases; bases outside gene matches: 9. The CDR3 DNA reads TGTGCCAGCAGCTTACGGGAAGACAGGGGTGCCGAGCAGTACTTC. It yields the protein CASSLREDRGAEQYF. The full variable domain, with the rest looked up from reference TRBV7-9 and TRBJ2-7, is DTGVSQNPRHKITKRGQNVTFRCDPISEHNRLYWYRQTLGQGPEFLTYFQNEAQLEKSRLLSDRFSAERPKGSFSTLEIQRTEQGDSAMYLCASSLREDRGAEQYFGPGTRLTVT.

This chain uses TRBV2 with TRBJ2-2; possible D gene TRBD2, 6 bases. The germline V and J ends were trimmed by 8 bases and 6 bases, with 13 bases remaining between them. Germline V CDR1 and CDR2: SNHLY, FYNNEI. This CDR3 comprises 13 residues. The CDR3 protein is CASLTRASGELFF. DNA of the CDR3: TGTGCCAGCCTGACTAGAGCCTCCGGGGAGCTGTTTTTT.

V and J are TRBV7-8 and TRBJ1-2, with TRBD1 matching over 8 bases. Trimming cost V 2 bases and J 2 bases; bases outside gene matches: 7. Germline-derived CDR1 and CDR2 are SGHVS and FQNEAQ. CDR3 size: 16 residues. DNA for the CDR3: TGTGCCAGCAGCTTAATAGGACAGGGCGCGAACTATGGCTACACCTTC. This encodes CASSLIGQGANYGYTF.

Of note for this clone: Distinct nucleotide sequences in the sample also encode this CDR3. The chain recombines TRBV5-1 with TRBJ2-7; 10 nucleotides align to TRBD2. The germline gives CDR1 SGHRS, CDR2 YFSETQ. This CDR3 is built from 14 residues. V was pared by 5 bases and J by 3 bases, with 5 bases of the junction left unmatched. DNA for the CDR3: TGCGCCAGCAGTTGGACTAGCGGCAGCTACGAGCAGTACTTC. Protein product: CASSWTSGSYEQYF.

The V and J genes are TRBV7-9 and TRBJ2-1, with 10 nucleotides matching TRBD2. V dropped 2 bases and J dropped 3; count of bases not matched to a gene: 1. CDR1 and CDR2 (germline): SEHNR, FQNEAQ (reference sequence). This CDR3 spans 15 amino acids. CDR3 sequence reads: CASSLTSGDYNEQFF. The CDR3 DNA is TGTGCCAGCAGCTTAACTAGCGGGGACTACAATGAGCAGTTCTTC.

The genes are TRBV27 and TRBJ2-7; tentatively, D is TRBD1 (6 bases). This CDR3 has 14 amino acids. Germline-derived CDR1 and CDR2 are MNHEY and SMNVEV (reference sequence). Trimming took off 5 bases at V and 6 bases at J, with 17 bases between the two ends. The DNA for the CDR3 is TGTGCCAGCAGTAAGGGGACACAGGCCTCCGAGCAGTACTTC. The encoded protein is CASSKGTQASEQYF.

The V gene is TRBV6-5, the J gene TRBJ1-1; 9 bases line up with TRBD1. CDR3 length: 13 residues. Germline-derived CDR1 and CDR2 are MNHEY and SVGAGI. Losses at the gene ends were 5 bases for V and 10 bases for J; bases not matched to a gene: 8. CDR3 bases: TGTGCCAGCAGTGATGGGACAGGGATCGGAGCTTTCTTT. It specifies CASSDGTGIGAFF.

This sequence joins TRBV19 and TRBJ2-1; D is unresolved. The CDR3 is 14 residues long. Germline V gives CDR1 LNHDA, CDR2 SQIVND (reference sequence). Trimming took 5 bases from V and 8 from J, leaving 16 bases between them. CDR3 coding DNA: TGTGCCAGTAGTCCCGTCGGTCTACTCGATGAGCAGTTCTTC. This codes for CASSPVGLLDEQFF.

The rearrangement uses TRBV7-9 and TRBJ2-5; the match to TRBD2 covers 8 bases. Germline CDR1 SEHNR, CDR2 FQNEAQ (reference sequence). CDR3 length: 16 amino acids. The junction had 6 bases not matched to a gene; V was cut back by 1 base and J by 2 bases. The CDR3 is CASSLVSGSGQETQYF. The CDR3 DNA reads TGTGCCAGCAGCTTAGTAAGCGGGAGCGGGCAAGAGACCCAGTACTTC.

CDR3 protein: CASSLGGPGYNEQFF. The CDR3 DNA reads as TGTGCCAGCAGCTTAGGCGGTCCGGGCTACAATGAGCAGTTCTTC. The genes are TRBV7-3 and TRBJ2-1; D call uncertain. This CDR3 has 15 amino acids. CDR1 is SGHTA, CDR2 FQGTGA, per germline. The V end lost 2 bases, the J end lost 3 bases, and 11 bases lay between the germline ends.

This clone appeared a single time. The CDR3 reads CASTSRDSHAFYTQYF. The CDR3 DNA is TGTGCCAGCACCTCTCGGGACAGCCATGCGTTCTATACGCAGTATTTT. The chain joins TRBV5-4 to TRBJ2-3; 7 positions agree with TRBD1. V was pared by 6 bases and J by 7 bases, with 17 bases of the junction left unmatched. The CDR3 totals 16 residues. CDR1 is SGHNT and CDR2 is YYREEE in the germline V gene (reference sequence). The whole variable domain, remainder taken from reference TRBV5-4 and TRBJ2-3, is ETGVTQSPTHLIKTRGQQVTLRCSSQSGHNTVSWYQQALGQGPQFIFQYYREEENGRGNFPPRFSGLQFPNYSSELNVNALELDDSALYLCASTSRDSHAFYTQYFGPGTRLTVL.